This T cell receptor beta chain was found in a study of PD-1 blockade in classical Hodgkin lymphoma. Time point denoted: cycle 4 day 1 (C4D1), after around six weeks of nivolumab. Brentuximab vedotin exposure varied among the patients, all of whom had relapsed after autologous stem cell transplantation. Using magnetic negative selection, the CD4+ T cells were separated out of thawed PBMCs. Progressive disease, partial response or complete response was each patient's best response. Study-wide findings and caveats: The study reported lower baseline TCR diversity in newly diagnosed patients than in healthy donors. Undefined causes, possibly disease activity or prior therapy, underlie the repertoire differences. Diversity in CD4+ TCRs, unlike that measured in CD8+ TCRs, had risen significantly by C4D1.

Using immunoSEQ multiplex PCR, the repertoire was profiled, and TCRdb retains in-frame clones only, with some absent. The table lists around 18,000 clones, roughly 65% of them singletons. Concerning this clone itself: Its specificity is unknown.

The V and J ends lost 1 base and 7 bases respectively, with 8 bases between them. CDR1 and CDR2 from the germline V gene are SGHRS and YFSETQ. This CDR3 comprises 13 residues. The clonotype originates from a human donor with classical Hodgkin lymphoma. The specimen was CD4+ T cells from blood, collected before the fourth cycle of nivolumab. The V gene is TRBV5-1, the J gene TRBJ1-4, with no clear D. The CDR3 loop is CASSLSRREKLFF. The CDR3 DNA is TGCGCCAGCAGCTTGAGCAGGCGTGAAAAACTGTTTTTT.